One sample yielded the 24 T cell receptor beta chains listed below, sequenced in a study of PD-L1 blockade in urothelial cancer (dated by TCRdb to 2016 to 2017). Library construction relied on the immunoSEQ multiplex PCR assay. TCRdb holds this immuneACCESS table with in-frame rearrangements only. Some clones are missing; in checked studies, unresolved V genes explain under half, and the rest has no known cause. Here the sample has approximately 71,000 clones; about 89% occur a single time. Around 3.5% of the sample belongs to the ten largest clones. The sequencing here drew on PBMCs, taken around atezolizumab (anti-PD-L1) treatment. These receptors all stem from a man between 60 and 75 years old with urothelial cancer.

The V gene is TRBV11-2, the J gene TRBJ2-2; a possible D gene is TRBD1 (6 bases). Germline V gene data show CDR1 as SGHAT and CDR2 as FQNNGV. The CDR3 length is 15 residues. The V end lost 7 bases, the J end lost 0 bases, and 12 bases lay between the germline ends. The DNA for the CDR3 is TGTGCCAGCAACCAGGGGACCACGAACACCGGGGAGCTGTTTTTT. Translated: CASNQGTTNTGELFF.

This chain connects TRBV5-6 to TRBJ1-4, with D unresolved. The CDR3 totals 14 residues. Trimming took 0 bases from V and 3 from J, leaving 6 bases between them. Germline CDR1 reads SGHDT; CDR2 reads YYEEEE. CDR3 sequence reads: CASSLGRPNEKLFF. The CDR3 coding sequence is TGTGCCAGCAGCTTGGGGAGGCCTAATGAAAAACTGTTTTTT.

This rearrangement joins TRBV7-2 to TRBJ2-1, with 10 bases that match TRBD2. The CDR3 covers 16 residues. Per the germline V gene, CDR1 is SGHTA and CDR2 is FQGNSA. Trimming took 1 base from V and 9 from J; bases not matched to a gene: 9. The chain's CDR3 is CASSLEVSGRRSEQFF. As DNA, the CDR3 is TGTGCCAGCAGCTTAGAGGTTAGCGGGAGGAGAAGTGAGCAGTTCTTC.

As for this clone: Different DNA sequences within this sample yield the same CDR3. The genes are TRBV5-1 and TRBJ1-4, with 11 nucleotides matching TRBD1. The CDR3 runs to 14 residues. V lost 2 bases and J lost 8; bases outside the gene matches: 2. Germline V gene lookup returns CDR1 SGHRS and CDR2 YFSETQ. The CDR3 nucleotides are TGCGCCAGCAGCTTAGGACAGGGGGCAGAAAAACTGTTTTTT. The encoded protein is CASSLGQGAEKLFF.

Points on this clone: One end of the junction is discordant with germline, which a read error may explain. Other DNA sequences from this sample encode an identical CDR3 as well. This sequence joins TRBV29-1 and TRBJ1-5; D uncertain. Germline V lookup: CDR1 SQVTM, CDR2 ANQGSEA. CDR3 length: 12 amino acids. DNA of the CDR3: TGCAGCGTCCGAGATAGCAATCAGCCTCAGCATTTT. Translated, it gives CSVRDSNQPQHF.

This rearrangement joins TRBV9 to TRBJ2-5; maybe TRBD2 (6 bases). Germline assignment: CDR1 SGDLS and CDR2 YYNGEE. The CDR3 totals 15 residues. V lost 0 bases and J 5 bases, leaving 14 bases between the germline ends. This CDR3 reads CASSVDGGYGETQYF. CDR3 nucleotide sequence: TGTGCCAGCAGCGTAGACGGGGGTTACGGCGAGACCCAGTACTTC.

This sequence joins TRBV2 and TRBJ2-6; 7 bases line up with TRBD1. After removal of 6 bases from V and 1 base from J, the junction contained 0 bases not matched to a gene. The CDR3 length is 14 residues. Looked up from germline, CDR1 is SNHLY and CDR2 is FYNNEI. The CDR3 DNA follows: TGTGCCAGCAGGACAGGGTCTGGGGCCAACGTCCTGACTTTC. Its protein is CASRTGSGANVLTF.

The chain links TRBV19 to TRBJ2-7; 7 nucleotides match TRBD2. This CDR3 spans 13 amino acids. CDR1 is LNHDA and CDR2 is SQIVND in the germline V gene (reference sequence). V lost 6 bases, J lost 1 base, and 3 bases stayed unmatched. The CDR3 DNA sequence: TGTGCCAGTAGGGGGGAGGGTTCCTACGAGCAGTACTTC. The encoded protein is CASRGEGSYEQYF.

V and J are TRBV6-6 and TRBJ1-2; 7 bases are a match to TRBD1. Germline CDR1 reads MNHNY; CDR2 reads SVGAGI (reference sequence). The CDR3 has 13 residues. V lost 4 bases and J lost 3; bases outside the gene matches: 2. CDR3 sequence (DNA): TGTGCCAGCAGTTCCGGGACAGACTATGGCTACACCTTC. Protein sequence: CASSSGTDYGYTF.

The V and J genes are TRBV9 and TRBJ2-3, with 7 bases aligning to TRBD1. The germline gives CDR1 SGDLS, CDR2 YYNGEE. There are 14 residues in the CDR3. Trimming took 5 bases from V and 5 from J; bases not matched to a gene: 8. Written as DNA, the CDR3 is TGTGCCAGCAGGCCCCCAGGGGGAGAAGATACGCAGTATTTT. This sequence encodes CASRPPGGEDTQYF.

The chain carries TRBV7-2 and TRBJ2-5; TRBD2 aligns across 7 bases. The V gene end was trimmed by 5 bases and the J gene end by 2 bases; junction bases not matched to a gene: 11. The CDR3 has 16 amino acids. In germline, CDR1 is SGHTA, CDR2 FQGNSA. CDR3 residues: CASSPVGGGGQETQYF. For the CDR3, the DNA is TGTGCCAGCAGCCCCGTGGGCGGCGGGGGACAAGAGACCCAGTACTTC.

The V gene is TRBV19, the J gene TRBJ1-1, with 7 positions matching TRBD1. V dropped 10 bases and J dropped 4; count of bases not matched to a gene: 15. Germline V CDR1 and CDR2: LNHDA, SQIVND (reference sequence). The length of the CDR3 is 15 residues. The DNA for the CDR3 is TGTGCCACCACAAGACAGGGTAAGAGCGGCACTGAAGCTTTCTTT. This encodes CATTRQGKSGTEAFF.

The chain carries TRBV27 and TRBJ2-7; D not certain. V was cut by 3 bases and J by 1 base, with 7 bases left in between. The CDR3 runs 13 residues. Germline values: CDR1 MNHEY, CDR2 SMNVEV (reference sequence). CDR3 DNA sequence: TGTGCCAGCAGTTTTACAGCTTCCTACGAGCAGTACTTC. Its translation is CASSFTASYEQYF.

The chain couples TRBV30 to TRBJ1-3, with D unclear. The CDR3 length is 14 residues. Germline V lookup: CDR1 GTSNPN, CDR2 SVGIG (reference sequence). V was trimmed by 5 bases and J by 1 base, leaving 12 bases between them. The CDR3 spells CAWSSSISGNTIYF. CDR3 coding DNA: TGTGCCTGGTCGAGTTCGATTTCTGGAAACACCATATATTTT.

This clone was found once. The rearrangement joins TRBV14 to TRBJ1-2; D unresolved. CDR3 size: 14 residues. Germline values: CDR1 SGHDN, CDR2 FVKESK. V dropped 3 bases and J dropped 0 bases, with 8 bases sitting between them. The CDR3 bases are TGTGCCAGCAGCCAGTACAGTTCTAACTATGGCTACACCTTC. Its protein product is CASSQYSSNYGYTF.

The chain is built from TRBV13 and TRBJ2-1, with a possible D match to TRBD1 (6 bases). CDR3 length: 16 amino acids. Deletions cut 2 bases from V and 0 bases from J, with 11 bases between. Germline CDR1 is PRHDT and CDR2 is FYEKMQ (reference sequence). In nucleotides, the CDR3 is TGTGCCAGCAGCTTACGAGGGGACATCTCCTACAATGAGCAGTTCTTC. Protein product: CASSLRGDISYNEQFF.

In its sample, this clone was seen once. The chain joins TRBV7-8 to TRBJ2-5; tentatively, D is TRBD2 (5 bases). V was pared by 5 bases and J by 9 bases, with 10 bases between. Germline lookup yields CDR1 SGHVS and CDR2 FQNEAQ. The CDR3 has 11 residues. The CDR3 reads CASSPMEAQYF. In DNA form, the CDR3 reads TGTGCCAGCAGCCCAATGGAGGCCCAGTACTTC.

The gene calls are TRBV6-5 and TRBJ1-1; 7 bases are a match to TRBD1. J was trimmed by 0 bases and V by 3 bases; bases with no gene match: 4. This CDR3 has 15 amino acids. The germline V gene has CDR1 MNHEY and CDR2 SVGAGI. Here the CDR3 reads CASSYRGPMNTEAFF. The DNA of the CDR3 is TGTGCCAGCAGTTATAGGGGGCCTATGAACACTGAAGCTTTCTTT.

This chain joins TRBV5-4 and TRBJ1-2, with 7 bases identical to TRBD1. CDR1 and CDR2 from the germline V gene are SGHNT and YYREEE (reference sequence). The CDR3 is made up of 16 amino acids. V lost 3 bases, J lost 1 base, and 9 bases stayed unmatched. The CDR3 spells CASSSGRTGLNYGYTF. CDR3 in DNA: TGTGCCAGCAGCTCGGGTCGGACAGGACTTAACTATGGCTACACCTTC.

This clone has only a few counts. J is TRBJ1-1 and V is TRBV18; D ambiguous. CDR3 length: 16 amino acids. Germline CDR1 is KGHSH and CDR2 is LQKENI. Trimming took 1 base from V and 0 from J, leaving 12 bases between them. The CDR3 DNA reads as TGTGCCAGCTCACCACGTGTTGCTGAGATGAACACTGAAGCTTTCTTT. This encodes CASSPRVAEMNTEAFF.

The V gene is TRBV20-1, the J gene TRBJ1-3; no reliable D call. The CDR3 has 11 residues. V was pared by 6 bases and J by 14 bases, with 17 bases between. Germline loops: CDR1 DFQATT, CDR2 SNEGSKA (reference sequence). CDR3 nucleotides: TGCAGTGCCCACCGACAAGAAGGATTATATTTT. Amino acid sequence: CSAHRQEGLYF.

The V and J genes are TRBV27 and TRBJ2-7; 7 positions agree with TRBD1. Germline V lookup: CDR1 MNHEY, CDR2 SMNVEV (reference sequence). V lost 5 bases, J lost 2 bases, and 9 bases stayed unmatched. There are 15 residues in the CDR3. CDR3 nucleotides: TGTGCCAGCAGTCCGAGACAGGGCATAACCTACGAGCAGTACTTC. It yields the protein CASSPRQGITYEQYF.

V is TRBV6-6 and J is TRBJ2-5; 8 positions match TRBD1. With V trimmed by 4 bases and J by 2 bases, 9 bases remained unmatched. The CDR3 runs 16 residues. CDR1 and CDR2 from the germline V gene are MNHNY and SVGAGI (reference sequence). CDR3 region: CASSWGPDRVQETQYF. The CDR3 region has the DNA TGTGCCAGCAGTTGGGGACCGGACAGGGTGCAAGAGACCCAGTACTTC.

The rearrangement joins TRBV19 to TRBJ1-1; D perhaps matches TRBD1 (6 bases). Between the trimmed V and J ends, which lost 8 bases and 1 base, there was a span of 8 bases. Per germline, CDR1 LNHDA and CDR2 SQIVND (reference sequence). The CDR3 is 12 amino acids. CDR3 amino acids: CASVRGNTEAFF. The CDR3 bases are TGTGCCAGTGTCAGGGGGAACACTGAAGCTTTCTTT.